This T cell receptor (beta chain) derives from a study of tumor-infiltrating lymphocytes in primary liver carcinoma. Germline DNA was also extracted, and blood RNA derived from unsorted whole blood. Notes on this clonotype: At one end, the junction sequence differs from germline, possibly due to a read error.

Constant-region priming of 500 ng total RNA yielded TCR beta cDNA. Sequencing libraries for TCR beta derived from three nested multiplex PCR rounds that used slightly modified ARM-PCR. Primers for the first two PCR rounds were TRBV1-TRBV30 forward primers and a C-beta reverse primer (10 cycles per round). TCRdb processed the multiplex PCR reads anew with MiXCR; each CDR3 protein has one entry. The table has some 320,000 distinct CDR3 sequences, roughly 60% seen once. The CDR3 runs 17 residues. CDR1 and CDR2 (germline): SEHNR, FQNEAQ (reference sequence). The sequencing input was peripheral blood. The chain uses TRBV7-9 and TRBJ2-6, with D maybe TRBD1 (5 bases). The receptor was derived from a man aged 40-55 years with primary liver carcinoma and hepatitis B virus infection. The CDR3 bases are TGTGCCAGCAGCTTAACTCTTCTAGGCCCTGGGGCCAACATCCTGACTTTC. Its translation: CASSLTLLGPGANILTF.